The 17 T cell receptor beta chains listed next were all sequenced from one sample in a study of T cells in Graves' hyperthyroidism and ophthalmopathy. Amplified TCR beta CDR3 regions came from RNA transcripts. RT-PCR in the first round (using the HTBI primer set) targeted the TCR CDR3. MiXCR was run by TCRdb on the multiplex PCR reads, yielding one entry per CDR3 protein. In the table there are around 540,000 distinct CDR3 sequences, around 45% of which are singletons. The specimen was peripheral blood or thyroid tissue (not recorded which). The source is a woman in her late teens or twenties with Graves' hyperthyroidism.

This chain joins TRBV2 and TRBJ1-5; maybe TRBD1 (5 bases). This CDR3 has 14 amino acids. Germline CDR1 SNHLY, CDR2 FYNNEI. V lost 8 bases and J 5 bases, leaving 16 bases between the germline ends. The CDR3 loop is CASSPAGRDQPQHF. CDR3 bases: TGTGCCAGCTCACCAGCAGGGAGGGATCAGCCCCAGCATTTT.

The chain joins TRBV20-1 to TRBJ2-7, with 9 bases that match TRBD2. Looked up from germline, CDR1 is DFQATT and CDR2 is SNEGSKA (reference sequence). Losses at the gene ends were 5 bases for V and 7 bases for J; bases not matched to a gene: 15. The CDR3 has 15 residues. CDR3 in amino acids: CSAGSGGRVEKEQYF. CDR3 coding DNA: TGCAGTGCTGGCTCCGGCGGGAGGGTGGAAAAAGAGCAGTACTTC.

This clonotype appeared a few times. V is TRBV2 and J is TRBJ1-2, with D perhaps TRBD1 (5 bases). Trimming removed 5 bases at V and 8 bases at J, with 12 bases between. The CDR3 has 12 amino acids. The germline V gene has CDR1 SNHLY and CDR2 FYNNEI. This CDR3 reads CASSYAGGGYTF. The CDR3 DNA is TGTGCCAGCAGTTACGCGGGGGGAGGCTACACCTTC.

This clonotype appeared a few times. A junction boundary mismatches the germline segment, possibly from a read error. The chain has TRBV7-8 and TRBJ2-7, with 8 bases fitting TRBD2. The CDR3 is 14 residues long. Germline loops: CDR1 SGHVS, CDR2 FQNEAQ. CDR3 in amino acids: CASSLEREFYEQYF. In DNA, the CDR3 is TGTGCCAGCAGTTTAGAGCGGGAGTTCTACGAGCAGTACTTC.

This clonotype showed up just a few times. The rearrangement joins TRBV12-3 or TRBV12-4 to TRBJ1-5, with 7 bases fitting TRBD1. Unmatched junction bases numbered 11, after V lost 5 bases and J lost 7 bases. The CDR3 spans 15 residues. The CDR3 DNA reads as TGTGCCAGCAGTCGGATCACAGGGGACGGGCAGCCCCAGCATTTT. Its protein is CASSRITGDGQPQHF.

The chain uses TRBV19 and TRBJ1-2; D unresolved. Germline V gives CDR1 LNHDA, CDR2 SQIVND (reference sequence). The CDR3 has 12 residues. V was cut by 9 bases and J by 8 bases, with 16 bases left in between. CDR3: CASRETRRGYTF. The CDR3 nucleotides are TGTGCCAGCCGGGAAACCAGACGGGGCTACACCTTC.

CDR3 amino acids: CASSVDRAGANVLTF. CDR3 DNA sequence: TGTGCCAGCAGCGTCGACAGGGCTGGGGCCAACGTCCTGACTTTC. V is TRBV7-2 and J is TRBJ2-6, with TRBD1 matching 7 bases. CDR1 and CDR2 from the germline V gene are SGHTA and FQGNSA. The CDR3 runs 15 residues. V lost 5 bases to trimming and J lost 2 bases; unmatched junction nucleotides: 3.

This clonotype was seen repeatedly, ten times or more. The gene calls are TRBV2 and TRBJ2-2; no clear D. The CDR3 covers 14 residues. Trimming took 3 bases from V and 5 from J, leaving 10 bases between them. Germline CDR1 SNHLY, CDR2 FYNNEI. The CDR3 reads CASSDTLWTGELFF. The CDR3 DNA reads as TGTGCCAGCAGTGACACTCTTTGGACCGGGGAGCTGTTTTTT.

The chain couples TRBV10-3 to TRBJ1-6; 7 nucleotides match TRBD1. V lost 4 bases and J lost 8; bases outside the gene matches: 5. Germline loops: CDR1 ENHRY, CDR2 SYGVKD. This CDR3 is 14 amino acids long. The CDR3 coding sequence is TGTGCCATCAGTGGACAGGGAGGAGATTCACCCCTCCACTTT. It encodes CAISGQGGDSPLHF.

This clonotype was found a few times. The CDR3 sequence: CASSPIVLRSYGYTF. The CDR3 DNA sequence: TGTGCCAGCAGCCCGATAGTTTTGCGTTCCTATGGCTACACCTTC. This chain joins TRBV14 and TRBJ1-2; D is ambiguous. Germline V gene sequence: CDR1 SGHDN, CDR2 FVKESK. This CDR3 spans 15 amino acids. V lost 4 bases and J lost 4, with 16 bases in between.

In this sample, this clonotype turned up a few times. The genes are TRBV20-1 and TRBJ1-1; D gene uncertain. Trimming took off 3 bases at V and 0 bases at J, with 8 bases between the two ends. The CDR3 spans 13 residues. Germline assignment: CDR1 DFQATT and CDR2 SNEGSKA (reference sequence). In DNA, the CDR3 is TGCAGTGCTAGTAACAGATTGAACACTGAAGCTTTCTTT. Amino acid sequence: CSASNRLNTEAFF.

The chain carries TRBV25-1 and TRBJ2-7; 8 bases line up with TRBD2. The germline V gene encodes CDR1 MGHDK and CDR2 SYGVNS. Trimming removed 4 bases from V and 7 bases from J; junction bases left unmatched: 12. The CDR3 loop spans 15 amino acids. The CDR3 is CASSARASGGPEQYF. The CDR3 DNA reads TGTGCCAGCAGTGCTAGAGCCTCGGGAGGGCCTGAGCAGTACTTC.

The chain carries TRBV10-3 and TRBJ2-7; TRBD2 agrees at 13 bases. V dropped 6 bases and J dropped 4; count of bases not matched to a gene: 6. From germline, CDR1 is ENHRY and CDR2 SYGVKD. The CDR3 runs 15 residues. The DNA for the CDR3 is TGTGCCATCAGCCCACTAGCGGGAGGGGGATACGAGCAGTACTTC. Its translation: CAISPLAGGGYEQYF.

This rearrangement joins TRBV14 to TRBJ1-2; D perhaps matches TRBD1 (6 bases). The CDR3 is made up of 14 amino acids. V shed 4 bases and J shed 8 bases, with 17 bases lying between them. Per the germline V gene, CDR1 is SGHDN and CDR2 is FVKESK. CDR3 residues: CASSLDGGHRGYTF. The CDR3 coding sequence is TGTGCCAGCAGCCTAGACGGGGGGCATCGAGGCTACACCTTC.

The chain has TRBV12-3 or TRBV12-4 and TRBJ2-7; the match to TRBD1 covers 7 bases. CDR3 length: 14 residues. The junction had 7 bases not matched to a gene; V was cut back by 5 bases and J by 3 bases. The CDR3 protein is CASSAGTELYEQYF. CDR3 nucleotides: TGTGCCAGCAGTGCCGGGACAGAACTCTACGAGCAGTACTTC.

The rearrangement links TRBV19 to TRBJ1-1, with 7 bases identical to TRBD1. This CDR3 has 15 residues. Germline V CDR1 and CDR2: LNHDA, SQIVND (reference sequence). After removal of 3 bases from V and 5 bases from J, the junction contained 9 bases not matched to a gene. Written as DNA, the CDR3 is TGTGCCAGTAGTATCTCTACGACAGGGAGGACTGAAGCTTTCTTT. It specifies CASSISTTGRTEAFF. The variable domain in full, with the rest retrieved from reference TRBV19 and TRBJ1-1, is DGGITQSPKYLFRKEGQNVTLSCEQNLNHDAMYWYRQDPGQGLRLIYYSQIVNDFQKGDIAEGYSVSREKKESFPLTVTSAQKNPTAFYLCASSISTTGRTEAFFGQGTRLTVV.

This clonotype was counted ten times or more. The chain recombines TRBV29-1 with TRBJ1-5; 8 positions agree with TRBD1. The CDR3 is 15 residues long. Germline lookup yields CDR1 SQVTM and CDR2 ANQGSEA. The ends lost 4 bases at V and 2 bases at J; junction bases unmatched: 7. In DNA, the CDR3 is TGCAGCGTTGTCCCAGGGGGCGCCGGCAATCAGCCCCAGCATTTT. Translated: CSVVPGGAGNQPQHF.